This T cell receptor beta chain was documented in a study of blood T cell repertoires in COVID-19 (TCRdb year 2020). With respect to the entire study: The collaborator samples originated in the United States, Italy and Spain and spanned the acute and convalescent phases of COVID-19. The samples were drawn from the first 160 participants of the ongoing ImmuneRACE study and from 950 to 1,500 subjects provided by 6 global collaborators. The sample metadata nearly always contained a de-identified subject ID, COVID-19 status, age in years and sex. The repertoires were released in a freely available public database intended as a resource for research on the immune response to SARS-CoV-2. The material from the prospective study consisted of cDNA or gDNA derived from T cells, B-cell-depleted T cells, or PBMCs. Where available, HLA class I and class II types were obtained from metadata supplied by the sample provider rather than from assay-based typing. Deeply sampled blood TCRbeta repertoires from subjects exposed to, actively infected with, or recovered from COVID-19 were included in the dataset. Study-level results and caveats: The amount of clinical and demographic metadata varied by source and participant and was provided uncurated.

Concerning this clone itself: Its antigen remains undetermined. It has no much larger one-base neighbor in the sample; base qualities were not kept.

The immunoSEQ Assay, a bias-controlled multiplex PCR, was used to amplify TCRbeta CDR3 regions from genomic DNA. The original pipeline was this. Within the assay, amplification of reference gene primers was used to estimate how many nucleated cells each sample contained. To quantify the absolute abundance of each unique TCRbeta CDR3 rearrangement, sequence reads were collapsed and filtered. For each sample, productive Simpson clonality was calculated as the square root of Simpson's diversity index over productive rearrangements. The table was pulled from immuneACCESS by TCRdb, which kept in-frame rearrangements only. Such tables lose some clones; where checked, under half of the loss comes from unresolved V genes, and the rest has no known cause. Clone size and V and J calls were adopted from that table, with D and trimming inferred from the DNA. This sample holds 150,000 to 250,000 clones; roughly 84% were observed only once. The ten largest clones represent around 7% of the sample.

Deletion took 0 bases off V and 6 bases off J, with a span of 9 bases between the germline ends. The germline V gene gives CDR1 as SGHDT and CDR2 as YYEEEE. CDR3 length: 13 amino acids, cysteine to phenylalanine. Of the read, only the CDR3 DNA is kept; its 39 bases are in frame from base 1. Enrolling through a virtual design, the prospective study's participants ranged in age from roughly 18 to 100 years and lived across 20 to 25 United States geographic areas. In the prospective study, participants were assigned to cohorts based on the clinical history participants reported in a screening survey and a study questionnaire. Recovered participants in ImmuneRACE Cohort 3 were defined by two consecutive negative NP/OP PCR tests, clearance by a healthcare professional, or resolution of symptoms. Mobile phlebotomists in the prospective study collected whole blood, serum and a nasopharyngeal or oropharyngeal swab from every participant. Over an approximately 2-month period, participants in the prospective study had the option of providing additional blood draws and questionnaires. Before DNA extraction, prospective study blood samples were shipped either frozen or at room temperature.

Recombination joined TRBV5-6 with TRBJ1-2, with the D gene uncertain. The receptor comes from a man aged 40-49 years who had recovered from COVID-19. Input material: PBMCs or T cells enriched from blood (not recorded which). The DNA reads TGTGCCAGCAGCTTGGGAGGTTTCGATGGCTACACCTTC. It specifies CASSLGGFDGYTF.